This T cell receptor (beta chain) was captured by sequencing in a study of T cells after posttransplantation cyclophosphamide. Treatment was busulfan-fludarabine conditioning, a marrow graft, and cyclophosphamide on days +3 and +4. CDR3 length: 15 residues. Germline V CDR1 and CDR2: SGHKS, YYEKEE (reference sequence). V lost 3 bases, J lost 7 bases, and 14 bases lay in between. The method was immunoSEQ multiplex PCR; TCRdb's version includes in-frame clones alone and lacks a portion of them. The repertoire has tens of thousands of clones, roughly 73% of them found once; the top ten carry approximately 8.7%. A few counts support this clone.

This specimen was CD4+ T cells sorted from blood, taken around 2,000 days after a stem cell transplant with posttransplant cyclophosphamide. This receptor was obtained from a female patient aged 40-50 years who received an allogeneic stem cell transplant from a related donor, was CMV-positive, and had no GVHD. The graft donor may account for some of the T cells. The chain carries TRBV5-5 and TRBJ1-6; tentative D call: TRBD1 (5 bases). DNA for the CDR3: TGTGCCAGCAGCTCGTCGCCAGGGCAGAATTCACCCCTCCACTTT. It is translated as CASSSSPGQNSPLHF.